The 22 T cell receptor beta chains in this list originate from one sample, sequenced in a study of blood T cell repertoires in COVID-19. The method was immunoSEQ multiplex PCR; TCRdb's version includes in-frame clones alone and lacks a portion of them. The repertoire holds about 160,000 clones, with 75% to 90% as singletons. Sequenced: PBMCs or T cells enriched from blood (not recorded which). The receptors here all came from a woman in her thirties or forties who had been exposed to COVID-19.

This rearrangement joins TRBV4-1 to TRBJ2-6; tentatively, D is TRBD2 (6 bases). Trimming cost V 2 bases and J 4 bases, with 12 bases left between them. CDR1 MGHRA and CDR2 YSYEKL come from the germline V gene. This CDR3 region has 16 residues. CDR3 loop: CASSQSSGVGANVLTF. CDR3 nucleotides: TGCGCCAGCAGCCAATCCTCGGGGGTGGGGGCCAACGTCCTGACTTTC.

The chain links TRBV7-9 to TRBJ2-2; tentatively, D is TRBD1 (6 bases). This CDR3 region has 16 residues. V lost 5 bases, J lost 5 bases, and 18 bases lay in between. The germline CDR1 and CDR2 sequences are SEHNR and FQNEAQ (reference sequence). CDR3 nucleotide sequence: TGTGCCAGCAGCCTCACATCCGGGACAAATACCGGGGAGCTGTTTTTT. Its translation is CASSLTSGTNTGELFF.

The genes are TRBV6-2 or TRBV6-3 and TRBJ2-7, with 7 positions matching TRBD2. Per the germline V gene, CDR1 is MNHEY and CDR2 is SVGEGT. There are 16 residues in the CDR3. V shed 2 bases and J 3 bases; nucleotides not matched to a gene: 10. CDR3 sequence: CASSYGGRIKGYEQYF. DNA of the CDR3: TGTGCCAGCAGTTACGGCGGGAGAATAAAAGGCTACGAGCAGTACTTC.

The chain couples TRBV2 to TRBJ1-1; D is uncertain. This CDR3 is 14 amino acids long. V was clipped by 5 bases and J by 4 bases, with 14 bases between them. CDR1 and CDR2 from the germline V gene are SNHLY and FYNNEI. CDR3 region: CASSRDPRGTEAFF. CDR3 DNA sequence: TGTGCCAGCAGTCGAGACCCCCGAGGCACTGAAGCTTTCTTT.

The chain uses TRBV2 and TRBJ2-5; D not resolved. V gave up 7 bases and J gave up 3 bases, with 6 bases separating them. The CDR3 is 11 amino acids. Looked up from germline, CDR1 is SNHLY and CDR2 is FYNNEI. The CDR3 DNA is TGTGCCAGCACCCAGGAAGAGACCCAGTACTTC. Amino acid sequence: CASTQEETQYF.

The sample holds one count of this clone. The chain links TRBV19 to TRBJ2-2; D might be TRBD1 (5 bases). Germline assignment: CDR1 LNHDA and CDR2 SQIVND (reference sequence). The V end was cut by 2 bases, the J end by 4 bases, with 8 bases between. The CDR3 loop spans 14 amino acids. The CDR3, as DNA: TGTGCCAGTAGTATACAAACAGGCACCGGGGAGCTGTTTTTT. Translated: CASSIQTGTGELFF.

V and J are TRBV10-3 and TRBJ1-6, with a possible D match to TRBD1 (5 bases). Trimming cost V 6 bases and J 8 bases, with 20 bases left between them. The CDR3 is made up of 16 amino acids. The germline V gene encodes CDR1 ENHRY and CDR2 SYGVKD. Here the CDR3 reads CAISDTEQEGDSPLHF. Here the CDR3 DNA reads TGTGCCATCAGCGACACCGAACAGGAAGGGGATTCACCCCTCCACTTT.

The chain joins TRBV28 to TRBJ2-7; perhaps TRBD1 as D (6 bases). Per germline, CDR1 MDHEN and CDR2 SYDVKM. This CDR3 region has 15 residues. Trimming shortened V by 6 bases and J by 1 base, and 16 bases separated the two germline ends. The CDR3 sequence is CASSSPGHNSYEQYF. The CDR3 nucleotides are TGTGCCAGCAGCTCACCGGGACACAATTCCTACGAGCAGTACTTC.

The V and J genes are TRBV11-2 and TRBJ2-7; D remains ambiguous. V lost 0 bases, J lost 3 bases, and 9 bases lay in between. CDR3 length: 14 amino acids. Germline V CDR1 and CDR2: SGHAT, FQNNGV. CDR3 nucleotide sequence: TGTGCCAGCAGCTTAGATAACGAGGTCTACGAGCAGTACTTC. Translated: CASSLDNEVYEQYF.

The rearrangement links TRBV11-2 to TRBJ2-1; 9 bases line up with TRBD2. Germline trimming cut 5 bases from V and 7 bases from J; bases unmatched to any gene: 6. There are 14 residues in the CDR3. Per the germline V gene, CDR1 is SGHAT and CDR2 is FQNNGV. This CDR3 reads CASSLLRGGNEQFF. The CDR3 DNA is TGTGCCAGCAGCCTACTGCGGGGGGGAAATGAGCAGTTCTTC. Drawing the rest from reference TRBV11-2 and TRBJ2-1, the complete variable domain is EAGVAQSPRYKIIEKRQSVAFWCNPISGHATLYWYQQILGQGPKLLIQFQNNGVVDDSQLPKDRFSAERLKGVDSTLKIQPAKLEDSAVYLCASSLLRGGNEQFFGPGTRLTVL.

This chain links TRBV7-9 with TRBJ1-4; TRBD1 agrees at 9 bases. The CDR3 loop spans 14 amino acids. V lost 6 bases and J lost 7; bases outside the gene matches: 6. Germline V gene sequence: CDR1 SEHNR, CDR2 FQNEAQ (reference sequence). In DNA form, the CDR3 reads TGTGCCAGCAGTGCCCGGGACAGGGCTGAAAAACTGTTTTTT. Translated, it gives CASSARDRAEKLFF.

The sample holds one count of this clone. This rearrangement joins TRBV5-6 to TRBJ2-3, with 10 bases aligning to TRBD1. Germline V lookup: CDR1 SGHDT, CDR2 YYEEEE. V dropped 5 bases and J dropped 4; count of bases not matched to a gene: 13. This CDR3 contains 17 residues. As DNA, the CDR3 is TGTGCCAGCAGGCAACTTTCCGGGACAGGGGTTGCAGATACGCAGTATTTT. Translating it yields CASRQLSGTGVADTQYF.

The rearrangement uses TRBV14 and TRBJ1-2, with D unclear. The CDR3 has 14 amino acids. Trimming cost V 0 bases and J 3 bases, with 8 bases left between them. In germline, CDR1 is SGHDN, CDR2 FVKESK. The CDR3 bases are TGTGCCAGCAGCCAAGATTACAGACACTATGGCTACACCTTC. Amino acid sequence: CASSQDYRHYGYTF.

This clone was recorded once. This chain joins TRBV5-1 and TRBJ2-7, with 8 bases identical to TRBD1. V shed 6 bases, J shed 5 bases, and the junction held 7 bases outside the gene matches. The CDR3 is made up of 13 amino acids. Germline lookup yields CDR1 SGHRS and CDR2 YFSETQ. This chain's CDR3 is CASKPGGGDEQYF. In DNA, the CDR3 is TGCGCCAGCAAGCCAGGGGGCGGCGACGAGCAGTACTTC.

J is TRBJ2-1 and V is TRBV9; 8 bases match TRBD2. CDR3 size: 15 residues. Per the germline V gene, CDR1 is SGDLS and CDR2 is YYNGEE. V was clipped by 4 bases and J by 2 bases; unmatched bases: 5. The CDR3 loop reads CASSSRRGAYNEQFF. The CDR3 region has the DNA TGTGCCAGCAGCTCCCGGCGGGGGGCCTACAATGAGCAGTTCTTC.

V gene TRBV3-1 (or the pseudogene TRBV3-2) combines with J gene TRBJ2-1; D might be TRBD2 (5 bases). Germline CDR1 and CDR2: LGHDT and YNNKEL (reference sequence). This CDR3 contains 13 residues. The V gene lost 4 bases and the J gene lost 8 bases, with 12 bases spanning the gap. The CDR3 reads CASSRLSSDEQFF. CDR3 DNA: TGTGCCAGCAGCCGACTATCTTCAGATGAGCAGTTCTTC.

The chain recombines TRBV7-2 with TRBJ2-7, with TRBD1 as a possible D gene (6 bases). Trimming took off 3 bases at V and 3 bases at J, with 15 bases between the two ends. Germline loops: CDR1 SGHTA, CDR2 FQGNSA. The CDR3 has 15 amino acids. The CDR3 sequence: CASSLRDTGNYEQYF. CDR3 sequence (DNA): TGTGCCAGCAGCTTGAGGGACACGGGAAACTACGAGCAGTACTTC.

The gene calls are TRBV5-1 and TRBJ2-2; TRBD2 matches at 8 bases. This CDR3 is built from 15 residues. The junction had 4 bases not matched to a gene; V was cut back by 2 bases and J by 4 bases. Germline-derived CDR1 and CDR2 are SGHRS and YFSETQ. The CDR3 DNA reads TGCGCCAGCAGCTTCGGGACTAGTGGCACCGGGGAGCTGTTTTTT. As protein: CASSFGTSGTGELFF.

Concerning this clone: Other DNA sequences within the sample encode an identical CDR3. This chain joins TRBV27 and TRBJ1-5, with 10 nucleotides matching TRBD1. The germline V gene has CDR1 MNHEY and CDR2 SMNVEV (reference sequence). With V trimmed by 5 bases and J by 2 bases, 3 bases remained unmatched. The CDR3 loop spans 15 amino acids. Here the CDR3 DNA reads TGTGCCAGCAGTCTCGGGACAGGGGGCAATCAGCCCCAGCATTTT. Protein product: CASSLGTGGNQPQHF.

The CDR3: CASSLGDRGLGYTF. CDR3 bases: TGCGCCAGCAGCTTAGGGGACAGGGGGCTTGGCTACACCTTC. The chain employs TRBV5-1 and TRBJ1-2; TRBD1 aligns across 12 bases. Germline values: CDR1 SGHRS, CDR2 YFSETQ. This CDR3 spans 14 amino acids. The V gene end was trimmed by 2 bases and the J gene end by 7 bases; junction bases not matched to a gene: 3.

The chain's CDR3 is CASSRDRGGGANVLTF. The CDR3 DNA reads as TGTGCCAGCAGTAGAGACAGGGGGGGTGGGGCCAACGTCCTGACTTTC. The chain employs TRBV5-8 and TRBJ2-6, with TRBD1 matching over 9 bases. Germline V gene lookup returns CDR1 SGHTS and CDR2 YDEGEE. V trimming: 5 bases; J trimming: 3 bases; junction bases outside the gene matches: 6. The CDR3 contains 16 residues.

This chain joins TRBV6-5 and TRBJ1-2; D gene ambiguous. Germline CDR1 is MNHEY and CDR2 is SVGAGI. V was shortened by 0 bases and J by 5 bases, with 13 bases between the two germline ends. This CDR3 contains 15 residues. The CDR3 DNA reads TGTGCCAGCAGTTACTCGAAGAGGGTGCGGTATGGCTACACCTTC. This translates into CASSYSKRVRYGYTF.